The clone carrying this T cell receptor (beta chain) showed up just a few times. No antigen is known for it. The data belong to a study of blood T cells in healthy people across ages. Every donor provided around 10 milliliters of peripheral blood. The length of the CDR3 is 14 residues. Germline-derived CDR1 and CDR2 are SNHLY and FYNNEI. V shed 6 bases and J 2 bases; nucleotides not matched to a gene: 5. Study findings and constraints: Age showed a roughly linear inverse relationship with TCR beta diversity per million T cells.

Sample-barcoded 5' priming and a J-beta primer mix drove a second PCR of roughly 7 to 11 cycles. MiXCR, applied by TCRdb to the 5' RACE reads, yields one record per CDR3 protein. This repertoire shows some 1.5 million distinct CDR3 sequences, approximately 43% found once; its top ten account for about 4%. The sample comprised blood. The receptor comes from a woman aged 18 to 35 in good health. The chain has TRBV2 and TRBJ2-7; 9 positions match TRBD2. This chain's CDR3 is CASRLGLAPYEQYF. In DNA form, the CDR3 reads TGTGCCAGCAGGTTGGGACTAGCCCCCTACGAGCAGTACTTC.